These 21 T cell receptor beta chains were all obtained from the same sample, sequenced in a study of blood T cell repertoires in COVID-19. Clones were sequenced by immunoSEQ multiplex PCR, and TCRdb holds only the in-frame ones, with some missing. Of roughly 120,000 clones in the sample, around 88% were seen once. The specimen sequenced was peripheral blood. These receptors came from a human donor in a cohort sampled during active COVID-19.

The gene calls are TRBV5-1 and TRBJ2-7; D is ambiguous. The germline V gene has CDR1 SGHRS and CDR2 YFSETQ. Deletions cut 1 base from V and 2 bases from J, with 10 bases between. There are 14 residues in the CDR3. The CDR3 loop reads CASSLIESPYEQYF. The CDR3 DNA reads TGCGCCAGCAGCTTGATCGAGAGCCCCTACGAGCAGTACTTC.

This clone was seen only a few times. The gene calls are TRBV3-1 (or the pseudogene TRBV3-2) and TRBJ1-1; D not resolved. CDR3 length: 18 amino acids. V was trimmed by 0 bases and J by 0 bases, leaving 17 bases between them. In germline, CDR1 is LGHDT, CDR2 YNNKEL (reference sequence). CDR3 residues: CASSQEKFAGLMNTEAFF. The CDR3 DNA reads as TGTGCCAGCAGCCAAGAGAAGTTCGCGGGATTGATGAACACTGAAGCTTTCTTT.

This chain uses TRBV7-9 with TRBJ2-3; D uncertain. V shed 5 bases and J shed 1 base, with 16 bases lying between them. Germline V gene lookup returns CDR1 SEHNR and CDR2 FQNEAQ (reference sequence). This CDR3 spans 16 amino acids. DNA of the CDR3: TGTGCCAGCAGCCCCCATCAGGAACTTCGCACAGATACGCAGTATTTT. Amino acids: CASSPHQELRTDTQYF.

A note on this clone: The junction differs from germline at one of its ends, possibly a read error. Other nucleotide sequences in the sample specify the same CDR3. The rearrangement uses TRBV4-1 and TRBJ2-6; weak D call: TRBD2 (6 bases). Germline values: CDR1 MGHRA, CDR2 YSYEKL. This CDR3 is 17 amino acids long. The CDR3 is CASSPRWEASGANVLTF. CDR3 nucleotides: TGCGCCAGCAGCCCCCGGTGGGAGGCCTCTGGTGCCAACGTCCTGACTTTC.

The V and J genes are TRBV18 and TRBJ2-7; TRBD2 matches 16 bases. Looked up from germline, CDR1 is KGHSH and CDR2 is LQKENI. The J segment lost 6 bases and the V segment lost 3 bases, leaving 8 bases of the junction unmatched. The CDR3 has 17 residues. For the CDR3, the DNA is TGTGCCAGCTCACCTGTACCCGGGACTAGCGGGAGGGGCGAGCAGTACTTC. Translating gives CASSPVPGTSGRGEQYF. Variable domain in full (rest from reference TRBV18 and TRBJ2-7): NAGVMQNPRHLVRRRGQEARLRCSPMKGHSHVYWYRQLPEEGLKFMVYLQKENIIDESGMPKERFSAEFPKEGPSILRIQQVVRGDSAAYFCASSPVPGTSGRGEQYFGPGTRLTVT.

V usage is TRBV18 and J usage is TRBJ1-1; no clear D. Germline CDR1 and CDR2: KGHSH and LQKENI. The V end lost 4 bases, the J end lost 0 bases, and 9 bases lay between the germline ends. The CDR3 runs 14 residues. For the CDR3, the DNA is TGTGCCAGCTCACGGGAGGGTATGAACACTGAAGCTTTCTTT. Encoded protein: CASSREGMNTEAFF.

The CDR3 nucleotides are TGCGCCAGCAGCCTGGCTGGCGGGAGTGGCTACGAGCAGTACTTC. It specifies CASSLAGGSGYEQYF. The chain joins TRBV5-1 to TRBJ2-7; the match to TRBD2 covers 7 bases. V was clipped by 4 bases and J by 3 bases; unmatched bases: 10. Germline V gene sequence: CDR1 SGHRS, CDR2 YFSETQ. The CDR3 has 15 residues. Full variable domain (rest looked up from reference TRBV5-1 and TRBJ2-7): KAGVTQTPRYLIKTRGQQVTLSCSPISGHRSVSWYQQTPGQGLQFLFEYFSETQRNKGNFPGRFSGRQFSNSRSEMNVSTLELGDSALYLCASSLAGGSGYEQYFGPGTRLTVT.

The CDR3 DNA is TGCGCCAGCAGCTTGGGACTAGCGGGTACCTACAATGAGCAGTTCTTC. Translation: CASSLGLAGTYNEQFF. The chain couples TRBV5-1 to TRBJ2-1; 10 bases map to TRBD2. Unmatched junction bases numbered 2, after V lost 0 bases and J lost 2 bases. Germline V gene sequence: CDR1 SGHRS, CDR2 YFSETQ. This CDR3 contains 16 residues.

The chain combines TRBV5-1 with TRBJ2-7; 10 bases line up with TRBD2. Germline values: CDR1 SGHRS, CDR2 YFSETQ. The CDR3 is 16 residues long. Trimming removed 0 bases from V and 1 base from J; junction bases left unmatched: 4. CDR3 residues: CASSLGLAGDSYEQYF. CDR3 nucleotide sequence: TGCGCCAGCAGCTTGGGTCTAGCGGGAGATTCCTACGAGCAGTACTTC.

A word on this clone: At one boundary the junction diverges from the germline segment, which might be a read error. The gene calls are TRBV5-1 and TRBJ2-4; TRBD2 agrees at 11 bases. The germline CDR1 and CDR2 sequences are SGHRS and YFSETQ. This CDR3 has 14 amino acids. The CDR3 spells CASSLVTSGSLPHF. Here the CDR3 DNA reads TGCGCCAGCAGCTTGGTAACTAGCGGGAGCCTCCCCCACTTC.

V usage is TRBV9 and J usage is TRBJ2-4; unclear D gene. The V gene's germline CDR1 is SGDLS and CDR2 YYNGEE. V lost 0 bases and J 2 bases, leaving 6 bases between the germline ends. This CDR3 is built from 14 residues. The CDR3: CASSVEESKNIQYF. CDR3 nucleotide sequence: TGTGCCAGCAGCGTAGAAGAGTCCAAAAACATTCAGTACTTC.

The CDR3 region has the DNA TGTGCCAGCAGCTTGATCGGGGGTGAAGGCTACACCTTC. It codes for CASSLIGGEGYTF. The rearrangement uses TRBV5-6 and TRBJ1-2; D perhaps matches TRBD1 (5 bases). The V end was cut by 1 base, the J end by 8 bases, with 12 bases between. CDR3 length: 13 amino acids. From germline, CDR1 is SGHDT and CDR2 YYEEEE.

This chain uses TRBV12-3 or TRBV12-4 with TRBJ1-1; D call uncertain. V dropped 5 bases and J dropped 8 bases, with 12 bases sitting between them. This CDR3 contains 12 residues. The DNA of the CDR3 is TGTGCCAGCAGTCTGGAGCCGCTAGAAGCTTTCTTT. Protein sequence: CASSLEPLEAFF.

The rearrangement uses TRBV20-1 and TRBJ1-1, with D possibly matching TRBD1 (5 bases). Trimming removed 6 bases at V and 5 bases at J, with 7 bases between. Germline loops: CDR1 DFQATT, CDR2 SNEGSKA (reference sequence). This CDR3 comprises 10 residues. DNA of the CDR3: TGCAGTGCAGGGGAAACTGAAGCTTTCTTT. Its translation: CSAGETEAFF.

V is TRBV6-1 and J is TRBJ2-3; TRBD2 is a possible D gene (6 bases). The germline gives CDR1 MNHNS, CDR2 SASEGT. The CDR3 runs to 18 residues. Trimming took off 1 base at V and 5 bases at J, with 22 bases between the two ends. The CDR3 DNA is TGTGCCAGCAGTGAAGGAGGGAGGACACCTCAAGGGCAAGATACGCAGTATTTT. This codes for CASSEGGRTPQGQDTQYF.

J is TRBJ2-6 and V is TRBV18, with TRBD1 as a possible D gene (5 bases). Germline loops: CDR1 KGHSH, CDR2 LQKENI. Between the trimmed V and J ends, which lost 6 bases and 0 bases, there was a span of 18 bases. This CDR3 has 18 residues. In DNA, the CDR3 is TGTGCCAGCTCCTCCTGGGGCGGATTTAGCTCTGGGGCCAACGTCCTGACTTTC. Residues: CASSSWGGFSSGANVLTF.

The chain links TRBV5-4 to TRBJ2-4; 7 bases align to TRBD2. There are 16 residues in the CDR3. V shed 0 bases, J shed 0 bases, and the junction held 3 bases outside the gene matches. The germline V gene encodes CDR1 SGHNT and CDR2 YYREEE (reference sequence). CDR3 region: CASSLGIAGAKNIQYF. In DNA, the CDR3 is TGTGCCAGCAGCTTGGGGATAGCGGGAGCCAAAAACATTCAGTACTTC. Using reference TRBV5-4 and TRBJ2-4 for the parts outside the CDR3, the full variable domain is ETGVTQSPTHLIKTRGQQVTLRCSSQSGHNTVSWYQQALGQGPQFIFQYYREEENGRGNFPPRFSGLQFPNYSSELNVNALELDDSALYLCASSLGIAGAKNIQYFGAGTRLSVL.

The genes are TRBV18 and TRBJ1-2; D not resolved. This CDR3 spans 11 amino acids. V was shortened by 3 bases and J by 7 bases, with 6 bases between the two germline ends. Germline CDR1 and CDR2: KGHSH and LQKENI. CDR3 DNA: TGTGCCAGCTCACCTCAGGTTGGCTACACCTTC. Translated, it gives CASSPQVGYTF.

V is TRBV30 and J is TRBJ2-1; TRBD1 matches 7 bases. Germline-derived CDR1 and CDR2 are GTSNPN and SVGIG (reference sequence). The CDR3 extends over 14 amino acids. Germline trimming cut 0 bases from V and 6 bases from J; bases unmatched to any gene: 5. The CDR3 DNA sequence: TGTGCCTGGAGTGTCACGACAGGGTTCAATGAGCAGTTCTTC. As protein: CAWSVTTGFNEQFF.

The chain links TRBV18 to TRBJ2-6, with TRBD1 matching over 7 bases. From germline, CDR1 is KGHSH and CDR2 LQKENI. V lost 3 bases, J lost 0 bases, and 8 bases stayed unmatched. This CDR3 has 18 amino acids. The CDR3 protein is CASSPRTGTLSGANVLTF. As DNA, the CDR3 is TGTGCCAGCTCACCCCGGACAGGAACTCTCTCTGGGGCCAACGTCCTGACTTTC.

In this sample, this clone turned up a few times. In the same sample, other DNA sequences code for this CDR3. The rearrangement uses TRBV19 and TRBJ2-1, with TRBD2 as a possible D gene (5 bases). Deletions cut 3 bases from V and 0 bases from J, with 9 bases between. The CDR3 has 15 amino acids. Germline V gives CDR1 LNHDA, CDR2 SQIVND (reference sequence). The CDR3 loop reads CASSITSSSYNEQFF. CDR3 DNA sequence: TGTGCCAGTAGTATCACTAGTTCCTCCTACAATGAGCAGTTCTTC.